Following are 6 T cell receptor beta chains from one sample sequenced in a study of T-cell memory formation after mild COVID-19. TCRdb reprocessed the 5' RACE reads via MiXCR and lists one record per CDR3 protein. The data hold approximately 300,000 distinct CDR3 sequences, with approximately 19% observed a single time. Material for sequencing was PBMCs or a T cell subset sorted from them (not recorded which). The source of these receptors is a man aged 18 to 30 who had mild COVID-19 (a few samples of this study predate the infection). Cell type and time point are not known.

This clonotype was picked up a small number of times. V is TRBV2 and J is TRBJ1-4; 10 bases fit TRBD1. J was trimmed by 6 bases and V by 4 bases; bases with no gene match: 5. Germline V gene lookup returns CDR1 SNHLY and CDR2 FYNNEI. The CDR3 consists of 15 residues. The CDR3 DNA follows: TGTGCCAGCAGTGTAGACAGGGGGCCTGATGAAAAACTGTTTTTT. The encoded protein is CASSVDRGPDEKLFF.

The gene calls are TRBV5-1 and TRBJ1-1; D might be TRBD1 (5 bases). Germline assignment: CDR1 SGHRS and CDR2 YFSETQ. V gave up 4 bases and J gave up 4 bases, with 17 bases separating them. The CDR3 sequence is 15 residues long. The CDR3 loop is CASSPDRGVATEAFF. The CDR3 DNA reads TGCGCCAGCAGCCCGGATCGAGGGGTGGCCACTGAAGCTTTCTTT. The full variable domain, completed using reference TRBV5-1 and TRBJ1-1, is KAGVTQTPRYLIKTRGQQVTLSCSPISGHRSVSWYQQTPGQGLQFLFEYFSETQRNKGNFPGRFSGRQFSNSRSEMNVSTLELGDSALYLCASSPDRGVATEAFFGQGTRLTVV.

The rearrangement joins TRBV7-9 to TRBJ1-6; 7 nucleotides line up with TRBD1. The CDR3 is 15 amino acids. The germline V gene has CDR1 SEHNR and CDR2 FQNEAQ (reference sequence). Trimming removed 5 bases from V and 10 bases from J; junction bases left unmatched: 11. The CDR3 DNA reads as TGTGCCAGCAGCCCGATCAGGGGGACGGAATCACCCCTCCACTTT. Translated: CASSPIRGTESPLHF.

V gene TRBV6-1 combines with J gene TRBJ2-1; 11 positions agree with TRBD1. The CDR3 has 15 amino acids. CDR1 and CDR2 (germline): MNHNS, SASEGT. Trimming at V came to 6 bases and at J to 9 bases, leaving 10 bases not matched to a gene. The CDR3, as DNA: TGTGCCAGCAGCGCCCCGGGACAGGGGGGAGGTGAGCAGTTCTTC. It codes for CASSAPGQGGGEQFF.

The J gene is TRBJ2-5, the V gene TRBV19; TRBD1 aligns across 7 bases. Unmatched junction bases numbered 11, after V lost 0 bases and J lost 7 bases. This CDR3 is 16 amino acids long. CDR1 LNHDA and CDR2 SQIVND come from the germline V gene (reference sequence). The CDR3 is CASSIEWDRQGWTQYF. CDR3 bases: TGTGCCAGTAGTATAGAATGGGACAGACAGGGATGGACCCAGTACTTC.

This chain uses TRBV4-3 with TRBJ2-5, with 7 bases fitting TRBD2. With 3 bases clipped from V and 3 bases from J, the junction kept 7 bases outside the gene matches. The CDR3 consists of 15 residues. CDR1 is LGHNA and CDR2 is YSLEER in the germline V gene. This chain's CDR3 is CASSQDTSVEETQYF. CDR3 bases: TGCGCCAGCAGCCAGGATACTAGCGTCGAAGAGACCCAGTACTTC.